A single sample is the source of the 14 T cell receptor beta chains below, sequenced in a study of response to subunit inactivated influenza vaccine. Each CDR3 protein is one row after TCRdb ran MiXCR on the RT-PCR reads. The sample has 500,000 or so distinct CDR3 sequences; about 15% are singletons. The sample consisted of CD4+ T cells sorted from PBMCs, taken around 25 months after vaccination. These receptors were collected from a man aged 50-75 years who received an inactivated influenza vaccine.

The rearrangement joins TRBV12-3 or TRBV12-4 to TRBJ1-5; D is unresolved. This CDR3 comprises 12 residues. The V and J ends lost 6 bases and 11 bases respectively, with 14 bases between them. This CDR3 reads CASSFGEQAQHF. The CDR3 DNA sequence: TGTGCCAGCAGCTTTGGGGAGCAGGCCCAGCATTTT.

The CDR3 DNA is TGTGCCAGCAGGGGAGCGGGAAGCTCCTACGAGCAGTACTTC. Its protein is CASRGAGSSYEQYF. The chain is built from TRBV6-2 or TRBV6-3 and TRBJ2-7; 7 bases are a match to TRBD2. V lost 6 bases to trimming and J lost 0 bases; unmatched junction nucleotides: 5. The CDR3 is 14 amino acids. The V gene's germline CDR1 is MNHEY and CDR2 SVGEGT.

This clonotype was found a few times. This chain connects TRBV3-1 to TRBJ2-7; no firm D call. Germline V CDR1 and CDR2: LGHDT, YNNKEL (reference sequence). This CDR3 is 14 amino acids long. V dropped 0 bases and J dropped 10 bases, with 16 bases sitting between them. As DNA, the CDR3 is TGTGCCAGCAGCCAAGATTCAGTTGCGACACCACAGTACTTC. This codes for CASSQDSVATPQYF.

This clonotype was observed a few times. The rearrangement uses TRBV20-1 and TRBJ2-7; possible D gene TRBD2, 6 bases. This CDR3 has 15 amino acids. CDR1 and CDR2 from the germline V gene are DFQATT and SNEGSKA (reference sequence). V lost 3 bases to trimming and J lost 2 bases, with 17 bases between them. The DNA for the CDR3 is TGCAGTGCTAGCCCCCGAGGGCGGGGCACCTACGAGCAGTACTTC. It codes for CSASPRGRGTYEQYF.

J is TRBJ2-2 and V is TRBV6-5; tentatively, D is TRBD1 (5 bases). The CDR3 loop spans 17 amino acids. In germline, CDR1 is MNHEY, CDR2 SVGAGI. V was clipped by 2 bases and J by 6 bases, with 19 bases between them. The CDR3 protein is CASSYTRDSLRAGELFF. The CDR3 DNA sequence: TGTGCCAGCAGTTACACGCGTGACAGTTTACGGGCCGGGGAGCTGTTTTTT.

This clonotype has more than one count but fewer than ten. The chain is built from TRBV4-3 and TRBJ2-1, with D maybe TRBD2 (6 bases). Trimming shortened V by 1 base and J by 10 bases, and 8 bases separated the two germline ends. Germline V lookup: CDR1 LGHNA, CDR2 YSLEER. CDR3 length equals 12 residues. The CDR3 bases are TGCGCCAGCAGCCAAGGGGGGGAAGAGCAGTTCTTC. Translation gives CASSQGGEEQFF.

This clonotype was detected only a few times. The gene calls are TRBV5-6 and TRBJ1-5; no clear D gene. V lost 4 bases to trimming and J lost 4 bases, with 12 bases between them. Per the germline V gene, CDR1 is SGHDT and CDR2 is YYEEEE. The CDR3 runs to 14 residues. This chain's CDR3 is CASSPRVLNQPQHF. Written as DNA, the CDR3 is TGTGCCAGCAGCCCCCGGGTCCTTAATCAGCCCCAGCATTTT.

This clonotype showed up just a few times. The chain has TRBV30 and TRBJ1-1; no clear D gene. The CDR3 runs 11 residues. Trimming left V 3 bases short and J 2 bases short, with 4 bases between. Germline V gives CDR1 GTSNPN, CDR2 SVGIG (reference sequence). The CDR3 coding sequence is TGTGCCTGGAGCCACAACACTGAAGCTTTCTTT. Translated, it gives CAWSHNTEAFF.

A note on this clonotype: One base away lies a much larger clone, so this may be a sequencing read error. The gene calls are TRBV27 and TRBJ2-2, with D hard to call. CDR3 size: 12 residues. Germline V CDR1 and CDR2: MNHEY, SMNVEV (reference sequence). V shed 4 bases and J shed 5 bases, with 5 bases lying between them. DNA for the CDR3: TGTGCCAGCAGTTCCGAGACCGGGGAGCTGTTTTTT. It yields the protein CASSSETGELFF.

This clonotype was seen a handful of times. Written as DNA, the CDR3 is TGCGCCAGCAGCTTTCTGGTCGGACCGAACACCGGGGAGCTGTTTTTT. Its protein is CASSFLVGPNTGELFF. The chain uses TRBV5-1 and TRBJ2-2, with unresolved D. V lost 2 bases, J lost 0 bases, and 11 bases lay in between. Germline CDR1 reads SGHRS; CDR2 reads YFSETQ. The CDR3 covers 16 residues. Full variable domain (rest looked up from reference TRBV5-1 and TRBJ2-2): KAGVTQTPRYLIKTRGQQVTLSCSPISGHRSVSWYQQTPGQGLQFLFEYFSETQRNKGNFPGRFSGRQFSNSRSEMNVSTLELGDSALYLCASSFLVGPNTGELFFGEGSRLTVL.

The CDR3 DNA reads TGTGCCAGCAGCGCTCCGGGACAGGGGGCATTCAATGAGCAGTTCTTC. The encoded protein is CASSAPGQGAFNEQFF. The chain carries TRBV7-2 and TRBJ2-1; 12 bases are shared with TRBD1. The CDR3 spans 16 residues. The germline gives CDR1 SGHTA, CDR2 FQGNSA. The ends lost 5 bases at V and 6 bases at J; junction bases unmatched: 8.

This clonotype was counted at least ten times. The J gene is TRBJ2-7, the V gene TRBV5-1; D possibly uses TRBD1 or TRBD2 (5 bases each). V dropped 1 base and J dropped 2 bases, with 10 bases sitting between them. The CDR3 loop spans 14 amino acids. Per the germline V gene, CDR1 is SGHRS and CDR2 is YFSETQ. This chain's CDR3 is CASSLRDGAYEQYF. In nucleotides, the CDR3 is TGCGCCAGCAGCTTGAGGGACGGAGCCTACGAGCAGTACTTC.

This chain connects TRBV20-1 to TRBJ2-3; either TRBD1 or TRBD2 may fit D (6 bases each). Germline CDR1 DFQATT, CDR2 SNEGSKA (reference sequence). Trimming shortened V by 3 bases and J by 0 bases, and 13 bases separated the two germline ends. This CDR3 is 15 amino acids long. CDR3 in amino acids: CSARRGASSTDTQYF. The CDR3 region has the DNA TGCAGTGCTAGGAGGGGGGCCTCTAGCACAGATACGCAGTATTTT.

This clonotype was observed a few times. The chain carries TRBV12-3 or TRBV12-4 and TRBJ2-3, with 7 bases lining up with TRBD1. Unmatched junction bases numbered 12, after V lost 5 bases and J lost 1 base. The length of the CDR3 is 17 residues. CDR3 sequence reads: CASSRLTGLARTDTQYF. The CDR3 region has the DNA TGTGCCAGCAGTAGATTGACAGGGTTAGCTCGCACAGATACGCAGTATTTT.